These 29 T cell receptor beta chains were sequenced from one sample in a study of blood T cell repertoires in COVID-19. TCRdb's table, derived via immunoSEQ multiplex PCR, lists solely in-frame clones and lacks some. The table lists about 130,000 clones, 60% to 80% of them singletons. The sample comprised peripheral blood. The source is a man aged 55-75 years who had recovered from COVID-19.

This clone was seen only once. This chain joins TRBV5-1 and TRBJ1-4; D gene unclear. The V end lost 4 bases, the J end lost 8 bases, and 12 bases lay between the germline ends. The germline CDR1 and CDR2 sequences are SGHRS and YFSETQ. There are 13 residues in the CDR3. The CDR3 spells CASSEGSGEKLFF. Written as DNA, the CDR3 is TGCGCCAGCAGCGAAGGGAGTGGGGAAAAACTGTTTTTT.

The V gene is TRBV6-5, the J gene TRBJ2-3, with D perhaps matching TRBD1 (5 bases). The CDR3 runs to 14 residues. V lost 6 bases and J lost 5, with 15 bases in between. Per the germline V gene, CDR1 is MNHEY and CDR2 is SVGAGI. The CDR3 sequence is CASRFPGAVDTQYF. CDR3 DNA: TGTGCCAGCAGGTTCCCTGGGGCCGTAGATACGCAGTATTTT.

The chain joins TRBV6-2 or TRBV6-3 to TRBJ1-1; D is unresolved. Germline CDR1 MNHEY, CDR2 SVGEGT. This CDR3 is built from 15 residues. Trimming took 2 bases from V and 1 from J, leaving 11 bases between them. The CDR3 DNA sequence: TGTGCCAGCAGTTACGGGTCCTCGGGGAACACTGAAGCTTTCTTT. Translating it yields CASSYGSSGNTEAFF.

The chain employs TRBV11-2 and TRBJ1-1; a possible D gene is TRBD1 (6 bases). The CDR3 runs 15 residues. Trimming removed 0 bases at V and 3 bases at J, with 11 bases between. Germline V gives CDR1 SGHAT, CDR2 FQNNGV. The chain's CDR3 is CASSLDGRGDTEAFF. In DNA form, the CDR3 reads TGTGCCAGCAGCTTAGATGGGAGGGGGGACACTGAAGCTTTCTTT.

The V and J genes are TRBV5-4 and TRBJ2-2; maybe TRBD1 (6 bases). The germline CDR1 and CDR2 sequences are SGHNT and YYREEE (reference sequence). The ends were cut back, 3 bases at V and 4 bases at J, with 10 bases in the middle. The CDR3 loop spans 14 amino acids. The CDR3 region is CASSSAGVTGELFF. CDR3 nucleotides: TGTGCCAGCAGCTCTGCAGGGGTCACCGGGGAGCTGTTTTTT.

In DNA form, the CDR3 reads TGTGCCAGCAGTGACGGGGCCGGAGGGGCATCACCCCTCCACTTT. It codes for CASSDGAGGASPLHF. The chain recombines TRBV6-4 with TRBJ1-6, with TRBD1 as a possible D gene (5 bases). The CDR3 is 15 residues long. The V and J ends lost 2 bases and 10 bases respectively, with 15 bases between them. CDR1 is MRHNA and CDR2 is SNTAGT in the germline V gene.

The CDR3 spells CASRNSGASYEQYF. The CDR3 nucleotides read TGTGCCAGCAGGAATAGCGGGGCATCCTACGAGCAGTACTTC. J is TRBJ2-7 and V is TRBV6-5; 8 nucleotides agree with TRBD2. The germline gives CDR1 MNHEY, CDR2 SVGAGI. This CDR3 comprises 14 residues. The ends lost 6 bases at V and 1 base at J; junction bases unmatched: 5.

The chain links TRBV14 to TRBJ1-4; tentative D call: TRBD1 (5 bases). This CDR3 comprises 14 residues. In germline, CDR1 is SGHDN, CDR2 FVKESK. The germline V and J ends were trimmed by 3 bases and 8 bases, with 13 bases remaining between them. CDR3 region: CASSQMQGREKLFF. The DNA of the CDR3 is TGTGCCAGCAGCCAGATGCAGGGTCGAGAAAAACTGTTTTTT.

The CDR3 DNA reads as TGTGCCAGCAGGCTAGCGGGAGGCCTAAGCTCCTACGAGCAGTACTTC. Translation: CASRLAGGLSSYEQYF. The chain joins TRBV28 to TRBJ2-7; 11 nucleotides line up with TRBD2. Germline V gene data show CDR1 as MDHEN and CDR2 as SYDVKM. CDR3 length: 16 residues. J lost 0 bases, V lost 6 bases, and 7 bases had no gene match. The whole variable domain, filled in from reference TRBV28 and TRBJ2-7, reads DVKVTQSSRYLVKRTGEKVFLECVQDMDHENMFWYRQDPGLGLRLIYFSYDVKMKEKGDIPEGYSVSREKKERFSLILESASTNQTSMYLCASRLAGGLSSYEQYFGPGTRLTVT.

J is TRBJ1-1 and V is TRBV19; 7 bases are shared with TRBD1. The CDR3 sequence is 12 residues long. CDR1 and CDR2 (germline): LNHDA, SQIVND (reference sequence). V shed 4 bases and J 6 bases; nucleotides not matched to a gene: 2. The CDR3 DNA is TGTGCCAGTAGTACGACAGGGTCTGAAGCTTTCTTT. It yields the protein CASSTTGSEAFF.

This clone has a handful of counts. V usage is TRBV30 and J usage is TRBJ2-7, with D possibly being TRBD1 (6 bases). Germline V CDR1 and CDR2: GTSNPN, SVGIG (reference sequence). V lost 2 bases and J 6 bases, leaving 20 bases between the germline ends. There are 15 residues in the CDR3. Here the CDR3 reads CAWSSISGVGGEQYF. For the CDR3, the DNA is TGTGCCTGGAGTTCCATATCAGGGGTGGGTGGCGAGCAGTACTTC.

The gene calls are TRBV10-3 and TRBJ2-3; 7 bases map to TRBD1. The V and J ends lost 6 bases and 6 bases, in that order; junction bases with no gene match: 9. Looked up from germline, CDR1 is ENHRY and CDR2 is SYGVKD. The CDR3 covers 14 residues. CDR3 protein: CAIRAQGVGDTQYF. For the CDR3, the DNA is TGTGCCATCAGAGCCCAGGGGGTAGGGGATACGCAGTATTTT.

The rearrangement links TRBV2 to TRBJ2-1; D is undetermined. Germline lookup yields CDR1 SNHLY and CDR2 FYNNEI. The CDR3 sequence is 13 residues long. The V gene lost 1 base and the J gene lost 5 bases, with 6 bases spanning the gap. In DNA form, the CDR3 reads TGTGCCAGCAGTGAAGGGCCCGACAATGAGCAGTTCTTC. This encodes CASSEGPDNEQFF.

This sequence joins TRBV6-2 or TRBV6-3 and TRBJ2-5, with a tentative D call TRBD2 (5 bases). Germline V CDR1 and CDR2: MNHEY, SVGEGT. The CDR3 totals 15 residues. The germline V and J ends were trimmed by 6 bases and 4 bases, with 18 bases remaining between them. The DNA for the CDR3 is TGTGCCAGCAGCCCCCGGGGTGAGAATGGAGAGACCCAGTACTTC. It translates to CASSPRGENGETQYF.

The V and J genes are TRBV7-3 and TRBJ1-5, with D unclear. The CDR3 is made up of 14 amino acids. With 7 bases removed from V and 0 bases from J, the gap between germline ends came to 10 bases. The germline V gene encodes CDR1 SGHTA and CDR2 FQGTGA. DNA of the CDR3: TGTGCCAGCACCGGCAGGTCTAGCAATCAGCCCCAGCATTTT. As protein: CASTGRSSNQPQHF.

The chain carries TRBV28 and TRBJ1-6, with a weak D call TRBD1 (5 bases). V was pared by 6 bases and J by 8 bases, with 17 bases between. Germline assignment: CDR1 MDHEN and CDR2 SYDVKM. The CDR3 length is 15 residues. This CDR3 reads CASSGVAGRHSPLHF. CDR3 DNA: TGTGCCAGCAGCGGAGTAGCGGGGCGGCATTCACCCCTCCACTTT. The complete variable domain, with remaining parts taken from reference TRBV28 and TRBJ1-6, reads DVKVTQSSRYLVKRTGEKVFLECVQDMDHENMFWYRQDPGLGLRLIYFSYDVKMKEKGDIPEGYSVSREKKERFSLILESASTNQTSMYLCASSGVAGRHSPLHFGNGTRLTVT.

The V and J genes are TRBV9 and TRBJ2-1, with D maybe TRBD2 (5 bases). The germline V and J ends were trimmed by 5 bases and 5 bases, with 14 bases remaining between them. The CDR3 loop spans 14 amino acids. CDR1 and CDR2 from the germline V gene are SGDLS and YYNGEE. The CDR3 DNA follows: TGTGCCAGCAGGCAGAGGGCGGTCGACAATGAGCAGTTCTTC. It is translated as CASRQRAVDNEQFF.

The chain is built from TRBV7-9 and TRBJ1-1; D is ambiguous. Germline V gene sequence: CDR1 SEHNR, CDR2 FQNEAQ (reference sequence). The CDR3 sequence is 13 residues long. Deletions cut 2 bases from V and 5 bases from J, with 9 bases between. This CDR3 is CASSLRGVTEAFF. CDR3 in DNA: TGTGCCAGCAGCTTACGGGGAGTGACTGAAGCTTTCTTT.

The chain recombines TRBV4-3 with TRBJ2-7; TRBD1 matches at 9 bases. Germline V CDR1 and CDR2: LGHNA, YSLEER. The CDR3 totals 15 residues. J gave up 3 bases and V 4 bases, and 7 bases lay outside the gene matches. CDR3 DNA: TGCGCCAGCAGCCCAAGCGGGGACAGGGTCTACGAGCAGTACTTC. It encodes CASSPSGDRVYEQYF.

The CDR3 here is CASSYSGTSGLAEEFF. DNA of the CDR3: TGCGCCAGCAGCTACTCCGGGACTAGCGGTCTAGCGGAGGAGTTCTTC. This sequence joins TRBV5-1 and TRBJ2-1, with 11 bases fitting TRBD2. V dropped 3 bases and J dropped 14; count of bases not matched to a gene: 16. CDR1 and CDR2 (germline): SGHRS, YFSETQ. The CDR3 loop spans 16 amino acids.

The chain links TRBV19 to TRBJ1-4; 7 bases fit TRBD1. V trimming: 1 base; J trimming: 5 bases; junction bases outside the gene matches: 10. CDR3 length: 17 residues. Germline V gene lookup returns CDR1 LNHDA and CDR2 SQIVND (reference sequence). The CDR3: CASSIARDSRINEKLFF. CDR3 DNA sequence: TGTGCCAGTAGTATAGCCCGGGACAGCCGTATCAATGAAAAACTGTTTTTT.

In DNA, the CDR3 is TGCGCCAGCAGCTTGGTTGCAGGGCTGGTCGGGGAGCTGTTTTTT. Amino acids: CASSLVAGLVGELFF. The chain links TRBV5-1 to TRBJ2-2, with D maybe TRBD1 (5 bases). Germline assignment: CDR1 SGHRS and CDR2 YFSETQ. This CDR3 contains 15 residues. The ends were cut back, 0 bases at V and 7 bases at J, with 13 bases in the middle.

Here the CDR3 DNA reads TGTGCCAGCAGTTCGCCCCCCAGGGGGACGCGACGAGGGAGTTATAATTCACCCCTCCACTTT. This sequence encodes CASSSPPRGTRRGSYNSPLHF. The genes are TRBV6-2 or TRBV6-3 and TRBJ1-6, with 7 bases identical to TRBD1. This CDR3 spans 21 amino acids. The ends lost 4 bases at V and 4 bases at J; junction bases unmatched: 22. CDR1 MNHEY and CDR2 SVGEGT come from the germline V gene.

The J gene is TRBJ1-2, the V gene TRBV15; D possibly corresponds to TRBD1 (5 bases). The V end lost 0 bases, the J end lost 8 bases, and 19 bases lay between the germline ends. This CDR3 is built from 16 residues. Germline CDR1 reads LNHNV; CDR2 reads YYDKDF (reference sequence). DNA for the CDR3: TGTGCCACCAGCAGAGATTTATGGGGCGCCGTTTACGGCTACACCTTC. Amino acid sequence: CATSRDLWGAVYGYTF.

This clone has just a few counts. This chain uses TRBV28 with TRBJ2-2; D possibly corresponds to TRBD2 (6 bases). The CDR3 sequence is 14 residues long. Germline values: CDR1 MDHEN, CDR2 SYDVKM. The germline V and J ends were trimmed by 5 bases and 2 bases, with 9 bases remaining between them. CDR3 bases: TGTGCCAGCAGTCCGGGACTTAACACCGGGGAGCTGTTTTTT. This sequence encodes CASSPGLNTGELFF.

The chain recombines TRBV3-1 (or the pseudogene TRBV3-2) with TRBJ2-3, with D possibly matching TRBD2 (6 bases). CDR1 and CDR2 (germline): LGHDT, YNNKEL (reference sequence). The CDR3 consists of 15 residues. V lost 4 bases and J lost 2, with 13 bases in between. The CDR3 protein is CASSRGSGLTDTQYF. As DNA, the CDR3 is TGTGCCAGCAGCCGAGGTAGCGGCCTCACAGATACGCAGTATTTT.

V usage is TRBV7-2 and J usage is TRBJ1-1; possible D gene TRBD1, 5 bases. This CDR3 has 16 residues. Germline-derived CDR1 and CDR2 are SGHTA and FQGNSA. V lost 5 bases, J lost 1 base, and 17 bases lay in between. CDR3 region: CASSRSGRAPNTEAFF. The CDR3 DNA reads TGTGCCAGCAGCCGCTCTGGCAGGGCGCCGAACACTGAAGCTTTCTTT.

The rearrangement links TRBV28 to TRBJ2-5; D gene uncertain. Germline lookup yields CDR1 MDHEN and CDR2 SYDVKM. Trimming cost V 8 bases and J 5 bases, with 6 bases left between them. The CDR3 length is 10 residues. The chain's CDR3 is CASFGETQYF. CDR3 in DNA: TGTGCCAGCTTCGGGGAGACCCAGTACTTC. The full variable domain, completed using reference TRBV28 and TRBJ2-5, is DVKVTQSSRYLVKRTGEKVFLECVQDMDHENMFWYRQDPGLGLRLIYFSYDVKMKEKGDIPEGYSVSREKKERFSLILESASTNQTSMYLCASFGETQYFGPGTRLLVL.

The rearrangement uses TRBV5-4 and TRBJ1-6, with 8 nucleotides matching TRBD1. Germline V lookup: CDR1 SGHNT, CDR2 YYREEE (reference sequence). The CDR3 totals 14 residues. Unmatched junction bases numbered 5, after V lost 2 bases and J lost 10 bases. The CDR3 bases are TGTGCCAGCAGCTTACAGGGGGTGACCTCACCCCTCCACTTT. Translating gives CASSLQGVTSPLHF. The whole variable domain, filled in from reference TRBV5-4 and TRBJ1-6, reads ETGVTQSPTHLIKTRGQQVTLRCSSQSGHNTVSWYQQALGQGPQFIFQYYREEENGRGNFPPRFSGLQFPNYSSELNVNALELDDSALYLCASSLQGVTSPLHFGNGTRLTVT.